This passage covers 30 T cell receptor beta chains from one sample sequenced in a study of T cells in Graves' hyperthyroidism and ophthalmopathy. RNA transcripts provided the source from which TCR beta CDR3 regions were amplified. First-round RT-PCR with HTBI primers amplified the TCR CDR3 region. TCRdb reanalysed the multiplex PCR reads using MiXCR and keeps one entry per CDR3 protein. Here the sample spans 350,000 to 400,000 distinct CDR3 sequences, approximately 13% being singletons. The sequencing input was blood. The source is a woman aged 60-70 years with Graves' hyperthyroidism.

This clonotype has a handful of counts. The rearrangement links TRBV12-5 to TRBJ1-2; no reliable D call. The CDR3 covers 11 residues. Germline V lookup: CDR1 LGHNT, CDR2 FRNRAP. Trimming removed 9 bases from V and 1 base from J, with 6 bases in between. The CDR3 here is CASLFNYGYTF. For the CDR3, the DNA is TGTGCTAGCCTATTTAACTATGGCTACACCTTC.

The table lists this clonotype with a few counts. The chain combines TRBV27 with TRBJ1-4, with D possibly being TRBD1 (6 bases). V was shortened by 0 bases and J by 7 bases, with 9 bases between the two germline ends. The CDR3 length is 14 residues. CDR1 and CDR2 from the germline V gene are MNHEY and SMNVEV (reference sequence). The CDR3: CASSLSRGSEKLFF. The CDR3 DNA is TGTGCCAGCAGTTTATCCAGGGGATCTGAAAAACTGTTTTTT.

The sample holds a few counts of this clonotype. This chain uses TRBV19 with TRBJ2-7, with D maybe TRBD1 (5 bases). The germline V gene encodes CDR1 LNHDA and CDR2 SQIVND (reference sequence). This CDR3 is 15 amino acids long. V lost 1 base and J lost 2, with 12 bases in between. DNA of the CDR3: TGTGCCAGTAGTATAGGCCCCCAAGGGGCCTACGAGCAGTACTTC. Amino acids: CASSIGPQGAYEQYF.

This clonotype was counted only a few times. This sequence joins TRBV19 and TRBJ2-7, with 13 bases aligning to TRBD2. Germline V CDR1 and CDR2: LNHDA, SQIVND (reference sequence). V gave up 4 bases and J gave up 2 bases; unmatched junction bases: 5. This CDR3 has 16 residues. Here the CDR3 DNA reads TGTGCCAGTAGTAGGGGGACTAGCGGGATGCCCTACGAGCAGTACTTC. Protein sequence: CASSRGTSGMPYEQYF.

This clonotype was seen repeatedly, ten times or more. V gene TRBV5-5 combines with J gene TRBJ1-1; 7 bases agree with TRBD1. This CDR3 has 16 amino acids. Per the germline V gene, CDR1 is SGHKS and CDR2 is YYEKEE (reference sequence). With 0 bases clipped from V and 0 bases from J, the junction kept 5 bases outside the gene matches. CDR3 sequence: CASSLGAGTVNTEAFF. The DNA for the CDR3 is TGTGCCAGCAGCTTGGGGGCCGGGACAGTGAACACTGAAGCTTTCTTT.

This clonotype has ten or more counts. V gene TRBV6-1 combines with J gene TRBJ2-5, with 10 bases matching TRBD1. The CDR3 is 15 residues long. With 6 bases clipped from V and 2 bases from J, the junction kept 6 bases outside the gene matches. In germline, CDR1 is MNHNS, CDR2 SASEGT. CDR3 residues: CASRTDRGLQETQYF. In DNA form, the CDR3 reads TGTGCCAGCAGGACGGACAGGGGGTTACAAGAGACCCAGTACTTC.

The chain uses TRBV4-2 and TRBJ2-5; D might be TRBD2 (5 bases). The CDR3 extends over 13 amino acids. The germline V gene encodes CDR1 LGHNA and CDR2 YNFKEQ. The V and J ends lost 0 bases and 13 bases respectively, with 15 bases between them. For the CDR3, the DNA is TGTGCCAGCAGCCAAGATCTCGAGAGGGAACGGTACTTC. This codes for CASSQDLERERYF.

This clonotype has a handful of counts. The chain is built from TRBV5-5 and TRBJ1-2; tentative D call: TRBD1 (5 bases). With 5 bases removed from V and 4 bases from J, the gap between germline ends came to 21 bases. The CDR3 loop spans 16 amino acids. CDR1 is SGHKS, CDR2 YYEKEE, per germline (reference sequence). CDR3 nucleotide sequence: TGTGCCAGCAGTCCACCGACAGATCGAGGGGCCTATGGCTACACCTTC. Protein product: CASSPPTDRGAYGYTF.

This clonotype was recorded many times. J is TRBJ2-7 and V is TRBV7-9; D might be TRBD1 (5 bases). The germline V and J ends were trimmed by 2 bases and 0 bases, with 8 bases remaining between them. CDR3 size: 14 residues. Germline V lookup: CDR1 SEHNR, CDR2 FQNEAQ (reference sequence). CDR3 loop: CASSLSGFSYEQYF. In nucleotides, the CDR3 is TGTGCCAGCAGCTTATCAGGGTTCTCCTACGAGCAGTACTTC.

This clonotype appeared a few times. At one end the junction does not follow the germline gene, possibly because of a read error. This rearrangement joins TRBV12-3 or TRBV12-4 to TRBJ1-1; a weak D match, TRBD1 (5 bases). This CDR3 has 14 residues. The chain's CDR3 is CVSSSGTENTEAFF. The CDR3 DNA reads TGTGTCAGCAGTTCCGGGACGGAAAACACTGAAGCTTTCTTT.

CDR3: CASRYRIDLMETQYF. The CDR3 DNA follows: TGTGCCAGCAGATATCGCATCGACCTAATGGAGACCCAGTACTTC. The V and J genes are TRBV9 and TRBJ2-5; the D is unclear. Germline lookup yields CDR1 SGDLS and CDR2 YYNGEE. The germline V and J ends were trimmed by 5 bases and 5 bases, with 19 bases remaining between them. This CDR3 is built from 15 residues.

This clonotype has just one count. Germline is not matched at one junction end, which may reflect a read error. In DNA form, the CDR3 reads TGTGCCAGTAGTATATGGGGCGGCAGGCGAGGGCAGCCCCAGCAATTT. As protein: CASSIWGGRRGQPQQF. The V call is TRBV19, the J call TRBJ1-5; D perhaps matches TRBD1 (5 bases). CDR1 and CDR2 (germline): LNHDA, SQIVND (reference sequence). The CDR3 is made up of 16 amino acids.

The sample holds many counts of this clonotype. The chain carries TRBV7-8 and TRBJ2-4, with 9 nucleotides matching TRBD1. The V gene end was trimmed by 5 bases and the J gene end by 6 bases; junction bases not matched to a gene: 5. The CDR3 runs 14 residues. Germline V lookup: CDR1 SGHVS, CDR2 FQNEAQ. Here the CDR3 reads CASSIQGAGNIQYF. As DNA, the CDR3 is TGTGCCAGCAGCATACAGGGGGCCGGAAACATTCAGTACTTC. The entire variable domain, with the rest obtained from reference TRBV7-8 and TRBJ2-4, is as follows: GAGVSQSPRYKVAKRGQDVALRCDPISGHVSLFWYQQALGQGPEFLTYFQNEAQLDKSGLPSDRFFAERPEGSVSTLKIQRTQQEDSAVYLCASSIQGAGNIQYFGAGTRLSVL.

The sample holds many counts of this clonotype. The chain employs TRBV27 and TRBJ1-1; D perhaps matches TRBD1 (5 bases). CDR1 and CDR2 from the germline V gene are MNHEY and SMNVEV (reference sequence). The V and J ends lost 3 bases and 5 bases respectively, with 10 bases between them. This CDR3 contains 13 residues. CDR3 amino acids: CASSFVRGTEAFF. The CDR3 DNA reads TGTGCCAGCAGTTTCGTCCGGGGGACTGAAGCTTTCTTT.

The chain has TRBV30 and TRBJ2-5, with D possibly called TRBD1 or TRBD2 (5 bases each). V shed 0 bases and J shed 4 bases, with 15 bases lying between them. There are 15 residues in the CDR3. Germline V gives CDR1 GTSNPN, CDR2 SVGIG (reference sequence). The CDR3 protein is CAWSVNRGAVETQYF. The CDR3 coding sequence is TGTGCCTGGAGTGTGAATAGGGGAGCGGTAGAGACCCAGTACTTC.

The table lists this clonotype with many counts. The rearrangement uses TRBV30 and TRBJ1-1, with unresolved D. The CDR3 is made up of 10 amino acids. CDR1 is GTSNPN, CDR2 SVGIG, per germline (reference sequence). With 7 bases removed from V and 6 bases from J, the gap between germline ends came to 9 bases. CDR3 amino acids: CASRPSEAFF. The CDR3 region has the DNA TGTGCCTCCCGCCCCTCTGAAGCTTTCTTT. The full variable domain, with the rest looked up from reference TRBV30 and TRBJ1-1, is SQTIHQWPATLVQPVGSPLSLECTVEGTSNPNLYWYRQAAGRGLQLLFYSVGIGQISSEVPQNLSASRPQDRQFILSSKKLLLSDSGFYLCASRPSEAFFGQGTRLTVV.

This clonotype was recorded at least ten times. The chain couples TRBV5-5 to TRBJ2-7, with D unclear. Germline V gene lookup returns CDR1 SGHKS and CDR2 YYEKEE (reference sequence). The CDR3 totals 17 residues. Trimming took off 2 bases at V and 0 bases at J, with 18 bases between the two ends. CDR3 in amino acids: CASSFSYGGETSYEQYF. CDR3 nucleotide sequence: TGTGCCAGCAGCTTTTCATATGGCGGTGAAACCTCCTACGAGCAGTACTTC.

This clonotype has ten or more counts. This CDR3 reads CASSSLTRGTDTQYF. DNA of the CDR3: TGTGCCAGCAGCTCATTGACCCGGGGGACAGATACGCAGTATTTT. The chain has TRBV6-1 and TRBJ2-3, with D possibly TRBD2 on 6 matching bases. Germline CDR1 is MNHNS and CDR2 is SASEGT. The CDR3 consists of 15 residues. Trimming stripped 6 bases from V and 3 bases from J, with 16 bases between.

This clonotype was detected a few times. This chain connects TRBV19 to TRBJ2-1, with 10 bases matching TRBD2. Per germline, CDR1 LNHDA and CDR2 SQIVND (reference sequence). The CDR3 contains 16 residues. The trim removed 3 bases at V and 5 bases at J, leaving 7 bases unmatched. The CDR3: CASSMLASGSNNEQFF. CDR3 coding DNA: TGTGCCAGTAGTATGTTGGCTAGCGGGAGTAACAATGAGCAGTTCTTC.

V is TRBV20-1 and J is TRBJ2-5; 10 nucleotides agree with TRBD2. After removal of 6 bases from V and 2 bases from J, the junction contained 18 bases not matched to a gene. CDR1 is DFQATT, CDR2 SNEGSKA, per germline (reference sequence). The length of the CDR3 is 18 residues. For the CDR3, the DNA is TGCAGTGCCACACCTGCAGCGGGGGGGTTAGCGGGACAAGAGACCCAGTACTTC. Amino acids: CSATPAAGGLAGQETQYF.

This clonotype was seen ten or more times. J is TRBJ2-1 and V is TRBV6-1; 14 bases map to TRBD2. The CDR3 is 19 residues long. Germline V lookup: CDR1 MNHNS, CDR2 SASEGT. V gave up 5 bases and J gave up 9 bases; unmatched junction bases: 18. As DNA, the CDR3 is TGTGCCAGCAGTTTCGAGGCCAGAACCGGGACTAGCGGGAGTGGTGAGCAGTTCTTC. Translating it yields CASSFEARTGTSGSGEQFF.

The V call is TRBV29-1, the J call TRBJ2-1; the match to TRBD1 covers 8 bases. CDR3 length: 17 residues. CDR1 SQVTM and CDR2 ANQGSEA come from the germline V gene. The V gene end was trimmed by 0 bases and the J gene end by 1 base; junction bases not matched to a gene: 8. In DNA form, the CDR3 reads TGCAGCGTTGAAGATGTAGGACAGGGTGGTTCCTACAATGAGCAGTTCTTC. Translating gives CSVEDVGQGGSYNEQFF.

This clonotype was seen only a few times. CDR3: CASSFLGGGGEQFF. The CDR3 DNA sequence: TGTGCCAGCAGCTTCTTAGGGGGGGGTGGGGAGCAGTTCTTC. The V and J genes are TRBV11-2 and TRBJ2-1; D is possibly TRBD2 (7 bases). CDR1 and CDR2 from the germline V gene are SGHAT and FQNNGV. V lost 3 bases to trimming and J lost 10 bases, with 16 bases between them. The CDR3 loop spans 14 amino acids.

This clonotype came up many times. The chain employs TRBV7-9 and TRBJ2-7; D not certain. CDR1 SEHNR and CDR2 FQNEAQ come from the germline V gene (reference sequence). The CDR3 runs 14 residues. Between the trimmed V and J ends, which lost 0 bases and 6 bases, there was a span of 12 bases. The CDR3 protein is CASSLASLNPEQYF. The CDR3 bases are TGTGCCAGCAGCTTAGCTTCTTTAAACCCCGAGCAGTACTTC.

In this sample, this clonotype turned up a few times. CDR3 DNA: TGTGCCAGTAGGCTTGGTGGGGCCACCGGGGAGCTGTTTTTT. Translation: CASRLGGATGELFF. The rearrangement uses TRBV19 and TRBJ2-2; weak D call: TRBD1 (5 bases). The germline V gene encodes CDR1 LNHDA and CDR2 SQIVND (reference sequence). There are 14 residues in the CDR3. V lost 6 bases and J 4 bases, leaving 12 bases between the germline ends. Based on the CDR3 plus reference TRBV19 and TRBJ2-2, the full variable domain is DGGITQSPKYLFRKEGQNVTLSCEQNLNHDAMYWYRQDPGQGLRLIYYSQIVNDFQKGDIAEGYSVSREKKESFPLTVTSAQKNPTAFYLCASRLGGATGELFFGEGSRLTVL.

This clonotype was counted many times. The chain combines TRBV11-2 with TRBJ2-7, with 7 positions matching TRBD1. Trimming removed 7 bases from V and 6 bases from J; junction bases left unmatched: 12. The CDR3 length is 14 residues. The V gene's germline CDR1 is SGHAT and CDR2 FQNNGV. The CDR3, as DNA: TGTGCCAGCACCTCGATGGGGACAGAGTTCGAGCAGTACTTC. Amino acid sequence: CASTSMGTEFEQYF.

At least ten counts were recorded for this clonotype. The chain couples TRBV24-1 to TRBJ2-7, with a weak D call TRBD2 (6 bases). The germline gives CDR1 KGHDR, CDR2 SFDVKD. V lost 9 bases, J lost 2 bases, and 13 bases lay in between. The CDR3 length is 13 residues. The CDR3 region is CATAGTLPYEQYF. The CDR3 DNA reads as TGTGCCACCGCCGGGACTTTACCCTACGAGCAGTACTTC.

This clonotype was seen many times. The chain joins TRBV5-1 to TRBJ1-1; 7 bases fit TRBD1. V trimming: 0 bases; J trimming: 7 bases; junction bases outside the gene matches: 3. This CDR3 has 13 residues. Per the germline V gene, CDR1 is SGHRS and CDR2 is YFSETQ. This CDR3 reads CASSLADRDEAFF. CDR3 bases: TGCGCCAGCAGCTTGGCCGACAGGGATGAAGCTTTCTTT.

This clonotype has a count of ten or more. The J gene is TRBJ1-2, the V gene TRBV11-3; D remains unclear. Germline assignment: CDR1 SGHNT and CDR2 YENEEA. This CDR3 has 14 amino acids. Trimming removed 5 bases at V and 6 bases at J, with 16 bases between. This CDR3 is CASSATGVVNGYTF. The CDR3 DNA follows: TGTGCCAGCAGCGCAACGGGTGTGGTGAATGGCTACACCTTC.

This clonotype was recorded a few times. The chain combines TRBV20-1 with TRBJ2-7; D is tentatively TRBD1 or TRBD2 (5 bases each). With 4 bases removed from V and 3 bases from J, the gap between germline ends came to 16 bases. CDR3 length equals 14 residues. Looked up from germline, CDR1 is DFQATT and CDR2 is SNEGSKA (reference sequence). The chain's CDR3 is CSAMDWGTNYEQYF. DNA of the CDR3: TGCAGTGCTATGGACTGGGGGACGAACTACGAGCAGTACTTC.